Listed here are 26 T cell receptor beta chains from one sample, sequenced in a study of T cells in Graves' hyperthyroidism and ophthalmopathy. Using RNA transcripts as the source, TCR beta CDR3 regions were amplified. First-round RT-PCR of the TCR CDR3 relied on the HTBI primer set. One entry per CDR3 protein, called by TCRdb with MiXCR from the multiplex PCR reads. The data show 300,000 to 400,000 distinct CDR3 sequences, around 13% seen once. Sequencing was performed on blood. These receptors were taken from a woman in her late teens or twenties with Graves' hyperthyroidism.

This clonotype has a count of ten or more. V usage is TRBV15 and J usage is TRBJ2-6, with D possibly being TRBD1 (6 bases). V gave up 2 bases and J gave up 2 bases, with 16 bases separating them. This CDR3 spans 18 amino acids. The germline gives CDR1 LNHNV, CDR2 YYDKDF (reference sequence). The chain's CDR3 is CATSRSYKSGAGANVLTF. The CDR3 coding sequence is TGTGCCACCAGCAGATCCTACAAATCAGGGGCTGGGGCCAACGTCCTGACTTTC. The full variable domain, rest sourced from reference TRBV15 and TRBJ2-6, is DAMVIQNPRYQVTQFGKPVTLSCSQTLNHNVMYWYQQKSSQAPKLLFHYYDKDFNNEADTPDNFQSRRPNTSFCFLDIRSPGLGDTAMYLCATSRSYKSGAGANVLTFGAGSRLTVL.

V gene TRBV9 combines with J gene TRBJ2-2, with D possibly TRBD1 on 5 matching bases. CDR3 size: 15 residues. Trimming shortened V by 4 bases and J by 0 bases, and 10 bases separated the two germline ends. Germline-derived CDR1 and CDR2 are SGDLS and YYNGEE. The CDR3 bases are TGTGCCAGCAGCCAGGGAAACGCGAACACCGGGGAGCTGTTTTTT. Residues: CASSQGNANTGELFF. The entire variable domain, with the rest obtained from reference TRBV9 and TRBJ2-2, is as follows: DSGVTQTPKHLITATGQRVTLRCSPRSGDLSVYWYQQSLDQGLQFLIQYYNGEERAKGNILERFSAQQFPDLHSELNLSSLELGDSALYFCASSQGNANTGELFFGEGSRLTVL.

The rearrangement joins TRBV19 to TRBJ2-1, with D possibly being TRBD1 (6 bases). The germline V and J ends were trimmed by 8 bases and 0 bases, with 14 bases remaining between them. CDR3 size: 15 residues. Germline V gene data show CDR1 as LNHDA and CDR2 as SQIVND (reference sequence). CDR3 sequence reads: CASRPGVSSYNEQFF. Written as DNA, the CDR3 is TGTGCCAGTCGACCAGGGGTCTCCTCCTACAATGAGCAGTTCTTC.

This clonotype was detected ten times or more. This chain uses TRBV6-1 with TRBJ1-1; D perhaps matches TRBD1 (5 bases). Trimming cost V 6 bases and J 7 bases, with 12 bases left between them. The CDR3 has 12 residues. Germline CDR1 is MNHNS and CDR2 is SASEGT. The CDR3 region has the DNA TGTGCCAGCAGAACAGACAGCATTGAAGCTTTCTTT. It encodes CASRTDSIEAFF.

This clonotype has ten or more counts. V usage is TRBV29-1 and J usage is TRBJ1-1, with unresolved D. The germline gives CDR1 SQVTM, CDR2 ANQGSEA. V lost 6 bases and J 0 bases, leaving 14 bases between the germline ends. This CDR3 contains 14 residues. The CDR3 spells CSVRGPGMNTEAFF. The CDR3 region has the DNA TGCAGCGTCCGTGGGCCCGGGATGAACACTGAAGCTTTCTTT.

This clonotype came up many times. The chain combines TRBV20-1 with TRBJ2-5; TRBD2 is a possible D gene (6 bases). Germline V gene data show CDR1 as DFQATT and CDR2 as SNEGSKA (reference sequence). This CDR3 is 14 amino acids long. The V gene lost 2 bases and the J gene lost 4 bases, with 14 bases spanning the gap. CDR3 sequence: CSARKGVGGETQYF. In nucleotides, the CDR3 is TGCAGTGCTAGAAAGGGCGTGGGAGGAGAGACCCAGTACTTC.

This clonotype was seen ten or more times. The chain uses TRBV10-2 and TRBJ1-4; D is ambiguous. This CDR3 spans 13 amino acids. Germline V CDR1 and CDR2: WSHSY, SAAADI. Trimming stripped 5 bases from V and 8 bases from J, with 12 bases between. This CDR3 is CASSRGYPEKLFF. CDR3 DNA sequence: TGCGCCAGCAGTCGTGGGTATCCGGAAAAACTGTTTTTT.

The CDR3 DNA sequence: TGTGCCAGCAGTGAACTACAGGCGTTTCAGTATTTT. It encodes CASSELQAFQYF. The V call is TRBV6-1, the J call TRBJ2-3, with D maybe TRBD1 (5 bases). The CDR3 consists of 12 residues. Germline CDR1 MNHNS, CDR2 SASEGT. Trimming removed 2 bases from V and 12 bases from J, with 12 bases in between.

The rearrangement uses TRBV12-3 or TRBV12-4 and TRBJ2-3; 9 positions match TRBD2. V was clipped by 1 base and J by 5 bases; unmatched bases: 4. The CDR3 totals 15 residues. The CDR3 bases are TGTGCCAGCAGTTTAGTAGCGGGGGTAATAGATACGCAGTATTTT. This codes for CASSLVAGVIDTQYF.

Ten or more counts support this clonotype. The chain recombines TRBV11-2 with TRBJ2-3; no clear D gene. V shed 5 bases and J shed 5 bases, with 14 bases lying between them. Germline V gene sequence: CDR1 SGHAT, CDR2 FQNNGV. This CDR3 spans 14 amino acids. The CDR3 region is CASSLDHTGDTQYF. The CDR3 nucleotides are TGTGCCAGCAGCCTGGACCATACCGGAGATACGCAGTATTTT. The whole variable domain, remainder taken from reference TRBV11-2 and TRBJ2-3, is EAGVAQSPRYKIIEKRQSVAFWCNPISGHATLYWYQQILGQGPKLLIQFQNNGVVDDSQLPKDRFSAERLKGVDSTLKIQPAKLEDSAVYLCASSLDHTGDTQYFGPGTRLTVL.

The chain employs TRBV18 and TRBJ1-5, with D possibly matching TRBD1 (5 bases). The CDR3 is made up of 14 amino acids. Deletions cut 4 bases from V and 3 bases from J, with 10 bases between. CDR1 is KGHSH and CDR2 is LQKENI in the germline V gene. This chain's CDR3 is CASSRQGDNQPQHF. The CDR3 DNA reads as TGTGCCAGCTCACGTCAGGGTGACAATCAGCCCCAGCATTTT.

This clonotype was counted at least ten times. V usage is TRBV5-5 and J usage is TRBJ1-1; D call uncertain. Trimming stripped 4 bases from V and 0 bases from J, with 10 bases between. Germline V gene data show CDR1 as SGHKS and CDR2 as YYEKEE (reference sequence). This CDR3 spans 14 amino acids. The CDR3 DNA reads TGTGCCAGCAGCACGGTGACCTTGAACACTGAAGCTTTCTTT. Translation gives CASSTVTLNTEAFF.

The J gene is TRBJ2-1, the V gene TRBV12-3 or TRBV12-4; no clear D. CDR3 length: 12 amino acids. The V end lost 6 bases, the J end lost 10 bases, and 13 bases lay between the germline ends. The CDR3 bases are TGTGCCAGCAGCCACTCTCCGGACGAGCAGTTCTTC. It translates to CASSHSPDEQFF.

This clonotype was seen only a few times. The rearrangement uses TRBV19 and TRBJ2-1; D remains ambiguous. V lost 3 bases and J 2 bases, leaving 14 bases between the germline ends. Germline values: CDR1 LNHDA, CDR2 SQIVND (reference sequence). This CDR3 contains 16 residues. The CDR3 bases are TGTGCCAGTAGTATCGGTCCGGAGATGACCTACAATGAGCAGTTCTTC. This translates into CASSIGPEMTYNEQFF.

In its sample, this clonotype was seen many times. The V and J genes are TRBV3-1 and TRBJ1-4; D might be TRBD1 (5 bases). The germline gives CDR1 LGHDT, CDR2 YNNKEL (reference sequence). The CDR3 spans 16 residues. Trimming took 4 bases from V and 7 from J, leaving 19 bases between them. CDR3 residues: CASSRFQGGSGEKLFF. The CDR3 region has the DNA TGTGCCAGCAGCCGTTTTCAGGGCGGATCCGGTGAAAAACTGTTTTTT.

This sequence joins TRBV6-1 and TRBJ1-3; D is perhaps TRBD1 (5 bases). The V end lost 1 base, the J end lost 0 bases, and 19 bases lay between the germline ends. The germline CDR1 and CDR2 sequences are MNHNS and SASEGT. CDR3 length: 19 amino acids. This CDR3 is CASSEGMPAGPISGNTIYF. The CDR3 DNA follows: TGTGCCAGCAGTGAAGGAATGCCGGCAGGGCCTATCTCTGGAAACACCATATATTTT.

The table lists this clonotype with many counts. The chain is built from TRBV3-1 and TRBJ2-5; TRBD2 matches at 9 bases. The germline V gene encodes CDR1 LGHDT and CDR2 YNNKEL (reference sequence). Losses at the gene ends were 4 bases for V and 4 bases for J; bases not matched to a gene: 10. The CDR3 spans 16 residues. The CDR3 sequence is CASSLGGGVIGETQYF. As DNA, the CDR3 is TGTGCCAGCAGCCTTGGCGGGGGGGTTATCGGAGAGACCCAGTACTTC.

The chain recombines TRBV19 with TRBJ1-5, with D hard to call. The CDR3 has 15 amino acids. V dropped 3 bases and J dropped 2 bases, with 11 bases sitting between them. Germline CDR1 is LNHDA and CDR2 is SQIVND (reference sequence). CDR3 amino acids: CASSIGQLGNQPQHF. As DNA, the CDR3 is TGTGCCAGTAGTATTGGGCAGCTCGGCAATCAGCCCCAGCATTTT.

The sample holds many counts of this clonotype. The V and J genes are TRBV27 and TRBJ2-3, with a tentative D call TRBD2 (6 bases). V lost 3 bases and J lost 7, with 8 bases in between. CDR3 length equals 12 residues. Germline CDR1 and CDR2: MNHEY and SMNVEV (reference sequence). The CDR3 loop reads CASSLAGHTQYF. The CDR3 coding sequence is TGTGCCAGCAGTTTGGCGGGACATACGCAGTATTTT.

The sample holds many counts of this clonotype. The genes are TRBV28 and TRBJ2-7, with D possibly matching TRBD1 (6 bases). CDR1 and CDR2 from the germline V gene are MDHEN and SYDVKM. The CDR3 runs to 15 residues. V lost 1 base, J lost 3 bases, and 13 bases lay in between. CDR3 amino acids: CASSLSPRGGYEQYF. The DNA of the CDR3 is TGTGCCAGCAGTTTATCGCCCAGGGGCGGCTACGAGCAGTACTTC.

The chain is built from TRBV4-1 and TRBJ2-5; 7 bases align to TRBD1. Germline V gives CDR1 MGHRA, CDR2 YSYEKL. CDR3 size: 17 residues. J was trimmed by 1 base and V by 4 bases; bases with no gene match: 12. The CDR3 protein is CASSRGVLRGPQETQYF. DNA of the CDR3: TGCGCCAGCAGCCGAGGGGTCCTTAGGGGGCCCCAAGAGACCCAGTACTTC.

This clonotype was counted at least ten times. The chain links TRBV7-9 to TRBJ2-4; 7 bases line up with TRBD2. After removal of 2 bases from V and 2 bases from J, the junction contained 6 bases not matched to a gene. The CDR3 is 16 amino acids. CDR1 and CDR2 (germline): SEHNR, FQNEAQ (reference sequence). DNA of the CDR3: TGTGCCAGCAGCTTATCCTGGGGGGGAACCAAAAACATTCAGTACTTC. It codes for CASSLSWGGTKNIQYF. Drawing the rest from reference TRBV7-9 and TRBJ2-4, the complete variable domain is DTGVSQNPRHKITKRGQNVTFRCDPISEHNRLYWYRQTLGQGPEFLTYFQNEAQLEKSRLLSDRFSAERPKGSFSTLEIQRTEQGDSAMYLCASSLSWGGTKNIQYFGAGTRLSVL.

This clonotype was observed at least ten times. The chain links TRBV28 to TRBJ1-3; 7 bases are shared with TRBD1. The germline V gene has CDR1 MDHEN and CDR2 SYDVKM. The V segment lost 7 bases and the J segment 0 bases; nucleotides outside the gene matches: 6. This CDR3 comprises 15 residues. The CDR3 spells CASTTGTVSGNTIYF. The DNA of the CDR3 is TGTGCCAGCACCACTGGGACAGTCTCTGGAAACACCATATATTTT.

This clonotype was counted a few times. The CDR3: CASLPGTETSSPLHF. CDR3 coding DNA: TGTGCCAGCCTACCGGGGACAGAGACTTCGTCACCCCTCCACTTT. The chain carries TRBV28 and TRBJ1-6; 7 bases match TRBD1. This CDR3 is built from 15 residues. The germline CDR1 and CDR2 sequences are MDHEN and SYDVKM. Trimming removed 8 bases from V and 10 bases from J; junction bases left unmatched: 14.

This clonotype has at least ten counts. The V call is TRBV4-1, the J call TRBJ2-2; D uncertain. Germline values: CDR1 MGHRA, CDR2 YSYEKL. CDR3 length: 14 residues. Trimming removed 1 base from V and 5 bases from J, with 8 bases in between. The DNA of the CDR3 is TGCGCCAGCAGCCAAGGATACGGGACCGGGGAGCTGTTTTTT. As protein: CASSQGYGTGELFF.

This clonotype was seen ten or more times. The chain couples TRBV11-2 to TRBJ2-2; D is uncertain. Germline V gene lookup returns CDR1 SGHAT and CDR2 FQNNGV. The CDR3 length is 14 residues. The V and J ends lost 2 bases and 5 bases respectively, with 9 bases between them. CDR3 sequence (DNA): TGTGCCAGCAGCTTAATTAAGGCGACCGGGGAGCTGTTTTTT. Translating gives CASSLIKATGELFF. Full variable domain (remainder filled in from reference TRBV11-2 and TRBJ2-2): EAGVAQSPRYKIIEKRQSVAFWCNPISGHATLYWYQQILGQGPKLLIQFQNNGVVDDSQLPKDRFSAERLKGVDSTLKIQPAKLEDSAVYLCASSLIKATGELFFGEGSRLTVL.